Each of the 2 T cell receptor beta chains below was sequenced from the same sample in a study of quantifying T cell responses using KT2 cells (dated by TCRdb to about 2017). Concerning the study at large: RNA was DNase-treated and reverse transcribed with TCR alpha and beta constant-region primers, mostly using SuperScript III.

Library generation was performed with UMI-ligation and nested PCR. TCRdb names Illumina MiSeq as the instrument used. A single-stranded oligonucleotide carrying the Illumina SP2 sequence and a UMI was ligated to the cDNA 3' end using T4 RNA ligase 1. PCR1 used 4 to 5 cycles (98 degrees C 15 s, 69 degrees C 30 s, 72 degrees C 40 s), and the beta primer was an equimolar mix of RC1.1 and RC1.2 that covered TRBC1 and TRBC2. The public reads were reprocessed in TCRdb via fastp at Q25 and MiXCR, keeping in-frame beta chains. Entries that share a CDR3 protein sequence are merged under the most common genes and DNA. This sample has around 56,000 distinct CDR3 sequences in its table, and 9% to 15% of those were observed once. Together, the top ten hold about 9.4% of the sample. The sample taken for sequencing was PBMCs spiked with cells of the T cell clone KT2. The receptors derive from a human donor.

As DNA, the CDR3 is TGTGCCAGCAGCGCTACTTTTTGGAACACTGAAGCTTTCTTT. Translating it yields CASSATFWNTEAFF. V and J are TRBV9 and TRBJ1-1; D unresolved. Per the germline V gene, CDR1 is SGDLS and CDR2 is YYNGEE. V lost 3 bases to trimming and J lost 1 base, with 10 bases between them. CDR3 size: 14 residues.

The V and J genes are TRBV2 and TRBJ1-1, with no clear D. The CDR3 extends over 12 amino acids. CDR1 SNHLY and CDR2 FYNNEI come from the germline V gene. Trimming took 8 bases from V and 6 from J, leaving 13 bases between them. The CDR3 here is CASLEGGAEAFF. CDR3 nucleotide sequence: TGTGCCAGCTTAGAAGGCGGCGCTGAAGCTTTCTTT. Together with reference TRBV2 and TRBJ1-1, the CDR3 gives the full variable domain: EPEVTQTPSHQVTQMGQEVILRCVPISNHLYFYWYRQILGQKVEFLVSFYNNEISEKSEIFDDQFSVERPDGSNFTLKIRSTKLEDSAMYFCASLEGGAEAFFGQGTRLTVV.